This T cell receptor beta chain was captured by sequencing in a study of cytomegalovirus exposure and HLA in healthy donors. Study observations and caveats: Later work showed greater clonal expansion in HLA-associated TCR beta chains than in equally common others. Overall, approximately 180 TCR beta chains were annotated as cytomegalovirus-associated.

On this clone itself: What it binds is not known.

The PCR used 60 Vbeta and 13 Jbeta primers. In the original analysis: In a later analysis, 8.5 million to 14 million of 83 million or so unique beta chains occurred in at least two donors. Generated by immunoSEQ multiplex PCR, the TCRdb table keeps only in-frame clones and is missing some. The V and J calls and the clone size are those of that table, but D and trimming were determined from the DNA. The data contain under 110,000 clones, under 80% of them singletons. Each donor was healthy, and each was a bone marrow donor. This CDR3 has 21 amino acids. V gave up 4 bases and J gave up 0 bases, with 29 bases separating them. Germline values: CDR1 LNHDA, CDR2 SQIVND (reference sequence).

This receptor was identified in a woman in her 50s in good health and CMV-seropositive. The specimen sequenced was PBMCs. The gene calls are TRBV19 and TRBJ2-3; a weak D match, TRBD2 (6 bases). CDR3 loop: CASSTPLKAGPLRTSTDTQYF. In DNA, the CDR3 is TGTGCCAGTAGTACGCCCCTTAAGGCGGGGCCTTTGAGAACTAGCACAGATACGCAGTATTTT.